Here is one TCR beta chain with its context. No conserved phenylalanine or tryptophan is present at the end of the CDR3, so a read error is the likely explanation. The DNA is omitted, as the CDR3 cannot be located on it reliably, and the CDR3 follows TCRdb's listing. The data derive from a study of CDR3 diversity in severe acne. TCRdb re-derived calls from the PCR reads in MiXCR, one entry per CDR3 protein. The sample comprises tens of thousands of distinct CDR3 sequences, 49% of which are singletons, and roughly 10% rests with the top ten. The germline V gene has CDR1 SGHVS and CDR2 FQNEAQ. The CDR3 sequence runs 10 residues, both termini included.

This rearrangement joins TRBV7-8 to TRBJ1-2. The source material was blood. The TCR was taken from a male donor with severe acne vulgaris. The CDR3 sequence is CASSLLALSI.